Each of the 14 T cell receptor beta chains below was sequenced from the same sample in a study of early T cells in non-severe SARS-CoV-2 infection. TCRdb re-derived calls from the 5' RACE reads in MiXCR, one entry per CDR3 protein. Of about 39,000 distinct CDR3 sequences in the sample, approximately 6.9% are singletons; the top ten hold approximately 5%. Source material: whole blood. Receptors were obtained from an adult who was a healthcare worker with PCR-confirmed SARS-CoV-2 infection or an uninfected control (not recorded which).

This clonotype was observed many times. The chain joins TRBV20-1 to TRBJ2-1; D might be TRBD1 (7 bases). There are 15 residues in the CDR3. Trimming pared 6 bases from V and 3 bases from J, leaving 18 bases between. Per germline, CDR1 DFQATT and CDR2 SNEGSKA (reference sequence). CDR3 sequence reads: CSAPPARGDYNEQFF. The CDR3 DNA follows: TGCAGTGCCCCCCCAGCCAGGGGGGACTACAATGAGCAGTTCTTC.

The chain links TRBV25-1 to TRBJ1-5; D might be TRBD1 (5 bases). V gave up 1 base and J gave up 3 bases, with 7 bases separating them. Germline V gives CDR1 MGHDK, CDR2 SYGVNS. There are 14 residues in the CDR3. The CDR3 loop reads CASSESGPNQPQHF. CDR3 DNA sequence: TGTGCCAGCAGTGAATCAGGGCCCAATCAGCCCCAGCATTTT.

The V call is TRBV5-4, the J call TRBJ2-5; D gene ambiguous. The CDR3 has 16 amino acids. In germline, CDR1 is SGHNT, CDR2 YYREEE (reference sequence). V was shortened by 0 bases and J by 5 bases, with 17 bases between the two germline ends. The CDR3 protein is CASSLDRPTARETQYF. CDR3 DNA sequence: TGTGCCAGCAGCTTGGACAGACCAACCGCCCGGGAGACCCAGTACTTC.

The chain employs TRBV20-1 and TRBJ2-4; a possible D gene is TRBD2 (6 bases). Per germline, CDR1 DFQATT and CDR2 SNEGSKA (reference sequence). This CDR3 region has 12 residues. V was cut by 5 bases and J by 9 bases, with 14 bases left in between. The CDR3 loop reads CSARTGDGIQYF. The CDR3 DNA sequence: TGCAGTGCTCGGACGGGGGACGGCATTCAGTACTTC.

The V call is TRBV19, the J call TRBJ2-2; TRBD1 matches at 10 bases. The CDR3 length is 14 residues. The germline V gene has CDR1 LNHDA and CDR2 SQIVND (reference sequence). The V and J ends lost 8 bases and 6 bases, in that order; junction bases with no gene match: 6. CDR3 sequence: CASWLGTGAGELFF. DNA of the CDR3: TGTGCCAGTTGGCTAGGGACAGGGGCCGGGGAGCTGTTTTTT.

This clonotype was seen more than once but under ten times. CDR3 region: CASSPDQGPAANEKLFF. The CDR3 DNA is TGTGCCAGCAGTCCAGACCAGGGACCTGCGGCTAATGAAAAACTGTTTTTT. V and J are TRBV27 and TRBJ1-4; possible D gene TRBD1, 5 bases. Per the germline V gene, CDR1 is MNHEY and CDR2 is SMNVEV (reference sequence). The V gene lost 5 bases and the J gene lost 3 bases, with 19 bases spanning the gap. The CDR3 totals 17 residues.

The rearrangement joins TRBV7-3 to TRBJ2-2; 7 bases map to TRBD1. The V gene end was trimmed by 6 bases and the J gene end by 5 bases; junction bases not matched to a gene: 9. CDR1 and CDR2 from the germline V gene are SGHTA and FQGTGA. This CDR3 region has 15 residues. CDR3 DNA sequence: TGTGCCAGCAGAGTAGGGGGCGTCGGGACCGGGGAGCTGTTTTTT. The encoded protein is CASRVGGVGTGELFF.

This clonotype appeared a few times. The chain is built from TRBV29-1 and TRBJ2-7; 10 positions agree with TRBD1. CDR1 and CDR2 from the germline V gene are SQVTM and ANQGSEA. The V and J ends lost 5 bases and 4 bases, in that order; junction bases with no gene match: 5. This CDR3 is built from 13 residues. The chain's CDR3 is CSVMGGQGYEQYF. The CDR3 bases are TGCAGCGTTATGGGGGGACAGGGGTACGAGCAGTACTTC.

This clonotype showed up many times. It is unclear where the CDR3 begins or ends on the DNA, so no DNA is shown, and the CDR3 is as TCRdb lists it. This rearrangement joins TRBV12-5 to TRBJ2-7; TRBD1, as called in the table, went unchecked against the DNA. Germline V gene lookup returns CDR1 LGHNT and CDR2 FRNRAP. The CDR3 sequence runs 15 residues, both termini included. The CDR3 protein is CASGLPVGTGAWLDF.

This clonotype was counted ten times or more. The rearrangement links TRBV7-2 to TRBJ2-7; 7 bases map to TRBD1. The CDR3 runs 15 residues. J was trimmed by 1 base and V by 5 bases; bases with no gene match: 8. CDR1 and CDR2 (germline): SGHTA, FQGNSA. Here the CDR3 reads CASSPGTVPSYEQYF. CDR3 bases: TGTGCCAGCAGCCCCGGGACAGTACCTTCCTACGAGCAGTACTTC.

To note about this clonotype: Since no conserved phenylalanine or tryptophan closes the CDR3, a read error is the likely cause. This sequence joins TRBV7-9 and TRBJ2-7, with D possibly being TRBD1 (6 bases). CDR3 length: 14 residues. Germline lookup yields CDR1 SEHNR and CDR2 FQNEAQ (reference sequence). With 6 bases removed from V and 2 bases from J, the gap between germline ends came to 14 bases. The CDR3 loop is CASSAQGFTYEQYY. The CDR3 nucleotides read TGTGCCAGCAGTGCGCAGGGGTTTACCTACGAGCAGTACTAC.

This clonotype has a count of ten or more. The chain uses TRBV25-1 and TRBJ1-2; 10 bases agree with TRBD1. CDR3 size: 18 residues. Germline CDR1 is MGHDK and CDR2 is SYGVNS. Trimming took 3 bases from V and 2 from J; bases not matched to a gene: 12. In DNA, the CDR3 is TGTGCCAGCAGTGAGTTAAGGACTATGGGACAGGGGAACTATGGCTACACCTTC. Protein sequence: CASSELRTMGQGNYGYTF.

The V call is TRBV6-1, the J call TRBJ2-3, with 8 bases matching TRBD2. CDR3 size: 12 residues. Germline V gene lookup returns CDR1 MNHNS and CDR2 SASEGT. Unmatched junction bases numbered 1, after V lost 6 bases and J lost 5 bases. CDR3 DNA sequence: TGTGCCAGCAGCGGGAGGGGAGATACGCAGTATTTT. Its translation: CASSGRGDTQYF.

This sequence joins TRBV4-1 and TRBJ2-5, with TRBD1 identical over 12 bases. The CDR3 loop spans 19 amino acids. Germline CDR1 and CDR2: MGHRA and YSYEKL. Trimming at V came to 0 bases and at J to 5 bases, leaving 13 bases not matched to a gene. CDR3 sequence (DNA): TGCGCCAGCAGCCAAGATCCCCCCCCGGGACAGGGGGCGCGTGAGACCCAGTACTTC. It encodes CASSQDPPPGQGARETQYF.